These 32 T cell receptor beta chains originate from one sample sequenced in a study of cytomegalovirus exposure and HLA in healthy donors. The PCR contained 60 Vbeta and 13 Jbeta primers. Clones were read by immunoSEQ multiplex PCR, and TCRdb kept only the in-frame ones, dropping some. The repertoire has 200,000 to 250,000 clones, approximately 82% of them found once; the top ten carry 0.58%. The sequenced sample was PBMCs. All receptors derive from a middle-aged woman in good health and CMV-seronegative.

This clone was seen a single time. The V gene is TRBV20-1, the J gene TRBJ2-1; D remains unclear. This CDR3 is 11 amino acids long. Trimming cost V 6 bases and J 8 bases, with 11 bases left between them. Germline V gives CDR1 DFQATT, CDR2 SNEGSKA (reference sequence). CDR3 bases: TGCAGTGCGCGAGGCACCGATGAGCAGTTCTTC. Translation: CSARGTDEQFF.

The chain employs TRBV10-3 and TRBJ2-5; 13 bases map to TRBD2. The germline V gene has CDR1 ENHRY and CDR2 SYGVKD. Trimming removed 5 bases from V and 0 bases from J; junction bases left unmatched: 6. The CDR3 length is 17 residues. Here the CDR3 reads CAISSTSGGSYQETQYF. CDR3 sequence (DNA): TGTGCCATCAGTTCGACTAGCGGGGGGTCGTACCAAGAGACCCAGTACTTC.

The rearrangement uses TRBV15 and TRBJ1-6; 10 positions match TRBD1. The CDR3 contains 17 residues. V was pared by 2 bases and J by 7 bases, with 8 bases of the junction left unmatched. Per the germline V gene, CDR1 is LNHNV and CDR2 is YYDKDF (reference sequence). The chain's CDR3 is CATSRSKTGGRNSPLHF. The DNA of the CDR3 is TGTGCCACCAGCAGAAGCAAGACAGGGGGCCGGAATTCACCCCTCCACTTT.

CDR3 nucleotide sequence: TGTGCCAGCCAACCAATAGGGGGATATGGAGATACGCAGTATTTT. Its protein product is CASQPIGGYGDTQYF. The chain links TRBV28 to TRBJ2-3; the D gene is possibly TRBD1 (6 bases). V lost 8 bases, J lost 5 bases, and 20 bases lay in between. Per the germline V gene, CDR1 is MDHEN and CDR2 is SYDVKM. This CDR3 is built from 15 residues.

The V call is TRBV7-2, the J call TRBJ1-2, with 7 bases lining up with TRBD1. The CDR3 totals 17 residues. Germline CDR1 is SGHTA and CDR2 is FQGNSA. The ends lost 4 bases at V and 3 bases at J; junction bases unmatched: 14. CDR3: CASSWDSPTQGYYGYTF. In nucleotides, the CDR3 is TGTGCCAGCAGCTGGGACAGTCCTACCCAGGGGTACTATGGCTACACCTTC.

In DNA, the CDR3 is TGTGCCAGCAGCCCCGAGGGACAGGCGATCTATGGCTACACCTTC. This encodes CASSPEGQAIYGYTF. This chain joins TRBV5-6 and TRBJ1-2, with 8 bases fitting TRBD1. CDR1 is SGHDT and CDR2 is YYEEEE in the germline V gene. J lost 4 bases, V lost 4 bases, and 9 bases had no gene match. The length of the CDR3 is 15 residues.

CDR3 in amino acids: CASSSATGTGNTIYF. CDR3 DNA sequence: TGTGCCAGCAGTTCCGCGACAGGGACTGGAAACACCATATATTTT. The chain recombines TRBV6-5 with TRBJ1-3, with 7 nucleotides matching TRBD1. The length of the CDR3 is 15 residues. Germline V gene sequence: CDR1 MNHEY, CDR2 SVGAGI. V lost 4 bases to trimming and J lost 2 bases; unmatched junction nucleotides: 5.

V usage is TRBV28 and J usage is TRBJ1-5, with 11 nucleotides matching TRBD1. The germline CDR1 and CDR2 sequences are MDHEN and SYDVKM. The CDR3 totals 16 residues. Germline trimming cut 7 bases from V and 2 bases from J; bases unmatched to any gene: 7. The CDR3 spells CASKAGGQGGNQPQHF. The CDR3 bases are TGTGCCAGCAAGGCCGGGGGACAGGGGGGCAATCAGCCCCAGCATTTT.

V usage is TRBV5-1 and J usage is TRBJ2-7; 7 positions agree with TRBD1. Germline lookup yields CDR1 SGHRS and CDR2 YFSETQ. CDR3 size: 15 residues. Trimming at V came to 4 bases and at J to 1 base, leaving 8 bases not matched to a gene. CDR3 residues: CASSPQGQLSYEQYF. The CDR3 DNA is TGCGCCAGCAGCCCACAGGGGCAACTATCCTACGAGCAGTACTTC.

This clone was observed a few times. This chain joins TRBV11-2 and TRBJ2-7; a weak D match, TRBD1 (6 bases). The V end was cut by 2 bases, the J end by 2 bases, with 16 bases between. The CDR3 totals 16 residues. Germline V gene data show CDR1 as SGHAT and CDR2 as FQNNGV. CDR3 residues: CASSLMLSDSAYEQYF. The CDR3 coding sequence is TGTGCCAGCAGCTTAATGCTTTCGGACAGCGCCTACGAGCAGTACTTC.

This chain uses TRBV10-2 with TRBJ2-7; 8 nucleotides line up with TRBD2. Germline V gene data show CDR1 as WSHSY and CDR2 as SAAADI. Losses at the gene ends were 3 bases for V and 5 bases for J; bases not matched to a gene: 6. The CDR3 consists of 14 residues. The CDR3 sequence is CASSDAGGWNEQYF. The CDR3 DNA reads TGCGCCAGCAGTGACGCGGGGGGCTGGAACGAGCAGTACTTC.

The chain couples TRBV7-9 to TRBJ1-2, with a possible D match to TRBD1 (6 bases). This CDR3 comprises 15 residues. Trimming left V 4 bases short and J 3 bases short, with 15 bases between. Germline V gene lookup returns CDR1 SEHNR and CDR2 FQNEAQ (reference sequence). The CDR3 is CASSSDRLQDYGYTF. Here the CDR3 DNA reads TGTGCCAGCAGCTCCGACAGGCTGCAGGACTATGGCTACACCTTC.

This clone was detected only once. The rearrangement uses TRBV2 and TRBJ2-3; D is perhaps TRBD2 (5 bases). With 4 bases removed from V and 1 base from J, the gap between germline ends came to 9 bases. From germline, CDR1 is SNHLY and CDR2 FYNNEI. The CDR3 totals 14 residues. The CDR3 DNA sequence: TGTGCCAGCAGTGCGAGGCGGGGCACAGATACGCAGTATTTT. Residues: CASSARRGTDTQYF.

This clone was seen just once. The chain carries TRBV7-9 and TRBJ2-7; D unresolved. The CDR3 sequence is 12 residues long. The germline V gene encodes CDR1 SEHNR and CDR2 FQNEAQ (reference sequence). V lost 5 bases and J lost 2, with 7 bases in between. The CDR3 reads CASSLLPYEQYF. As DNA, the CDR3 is TGTGCCAGCAGCCTCCTCCCCTACGAGCAGTACTTC.

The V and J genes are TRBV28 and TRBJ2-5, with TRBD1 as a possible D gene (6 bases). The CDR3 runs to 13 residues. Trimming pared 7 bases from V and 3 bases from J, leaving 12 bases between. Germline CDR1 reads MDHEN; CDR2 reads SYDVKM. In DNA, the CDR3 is TGTGCCAGCACCAGGGGATCCGAAGAGACCCAGTACTTC. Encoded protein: CASTRGSEETQYF.

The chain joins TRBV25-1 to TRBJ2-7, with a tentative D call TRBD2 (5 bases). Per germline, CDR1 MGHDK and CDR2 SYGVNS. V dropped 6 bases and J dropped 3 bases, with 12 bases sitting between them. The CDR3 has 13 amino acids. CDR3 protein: CASRRSRDYEQYF. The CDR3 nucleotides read TGTGCCAGCAGGCGTTCCCGGGACTACGAGCAGTACTTC.

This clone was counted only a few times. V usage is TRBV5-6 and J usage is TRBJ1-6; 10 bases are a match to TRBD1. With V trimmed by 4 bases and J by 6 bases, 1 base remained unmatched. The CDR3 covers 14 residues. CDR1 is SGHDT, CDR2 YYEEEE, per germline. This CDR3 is CASSRDRGNSPLHF. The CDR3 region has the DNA TGTGCCAGCAGCAGGGACAGGGGTAATTCACCCCTCCACTTT.

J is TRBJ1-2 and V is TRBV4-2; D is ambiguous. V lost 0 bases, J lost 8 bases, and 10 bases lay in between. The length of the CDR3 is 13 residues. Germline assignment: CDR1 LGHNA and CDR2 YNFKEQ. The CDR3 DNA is TGTGCCAGCAGCCAAGATCGGGAAAAGGGCTACACCTTC. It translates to CASSQDREKGYTF.

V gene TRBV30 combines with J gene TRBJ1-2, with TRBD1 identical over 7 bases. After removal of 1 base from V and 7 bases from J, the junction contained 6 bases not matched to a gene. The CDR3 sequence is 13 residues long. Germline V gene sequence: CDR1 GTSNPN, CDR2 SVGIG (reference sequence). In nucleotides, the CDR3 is TGTGCCTGGAGTGCTACGACAGGGACTGGCTACACCTTC. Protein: CAWSATTGTGYTF.

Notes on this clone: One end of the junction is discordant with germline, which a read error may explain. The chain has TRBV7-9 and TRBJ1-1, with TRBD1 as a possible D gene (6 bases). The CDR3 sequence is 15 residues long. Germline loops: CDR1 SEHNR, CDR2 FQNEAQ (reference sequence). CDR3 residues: CSSSSNRDGDTEAFF. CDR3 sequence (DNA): TGTTCCAGCAGCAGTAACAGGGACGGGGACACTGAAGCTTTCTTT.

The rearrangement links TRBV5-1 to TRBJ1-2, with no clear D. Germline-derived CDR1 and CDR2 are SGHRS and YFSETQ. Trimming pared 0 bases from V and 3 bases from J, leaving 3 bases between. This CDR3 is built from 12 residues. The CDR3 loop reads CASSLGDYGYTF. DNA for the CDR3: TGCGCCAGCAGCTTGGGAGACTATGGCTACACCTTC.

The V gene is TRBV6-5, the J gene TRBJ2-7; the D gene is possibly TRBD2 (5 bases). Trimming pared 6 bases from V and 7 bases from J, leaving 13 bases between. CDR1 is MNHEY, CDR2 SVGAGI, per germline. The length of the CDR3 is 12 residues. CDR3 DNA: TGTGCCAGCAGCCGCGCGGGCAGAGAGCAGTACTTC. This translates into CASSRAGREQYF.

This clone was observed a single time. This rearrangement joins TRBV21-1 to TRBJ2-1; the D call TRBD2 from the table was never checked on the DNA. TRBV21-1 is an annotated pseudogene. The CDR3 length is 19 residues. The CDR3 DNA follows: TGTGCCAGCAGCAAAAACGGCACGGTGGGGACTAGTCTAAACAATGAGCAGTTCTTC. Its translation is CASSKNGTVGTSLNNEQFF.

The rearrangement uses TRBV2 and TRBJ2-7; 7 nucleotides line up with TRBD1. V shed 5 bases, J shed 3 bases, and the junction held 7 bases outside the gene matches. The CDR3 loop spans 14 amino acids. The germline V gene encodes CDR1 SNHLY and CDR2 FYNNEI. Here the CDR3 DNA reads TGTGCCAGCAGTTCCCGACAGGGCGGCTACGAGCAGTACTTC. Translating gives CASSSRQGGYEQYF.

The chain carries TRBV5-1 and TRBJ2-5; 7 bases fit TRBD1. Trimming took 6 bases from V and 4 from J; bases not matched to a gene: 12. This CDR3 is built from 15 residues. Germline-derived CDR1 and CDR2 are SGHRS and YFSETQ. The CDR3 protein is CASNRQGREGETQYF. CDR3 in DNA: TGCGCCAGCAATCGACAGGGCAGGGAAGGAGAGACCCAGTACTTC.

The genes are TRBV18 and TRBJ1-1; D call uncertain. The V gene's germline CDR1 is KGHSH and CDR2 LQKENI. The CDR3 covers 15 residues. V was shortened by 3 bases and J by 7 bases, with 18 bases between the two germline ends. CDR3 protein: CASSPLGGQVLEAFF. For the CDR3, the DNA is TGTGCCAGCTCACCGCTAGGAGGGCAGGTACTTGAAGCTTTCTTT.

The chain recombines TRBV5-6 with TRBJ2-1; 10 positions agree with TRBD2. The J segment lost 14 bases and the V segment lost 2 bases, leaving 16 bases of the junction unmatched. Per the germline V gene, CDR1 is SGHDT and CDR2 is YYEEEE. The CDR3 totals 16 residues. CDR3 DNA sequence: TGTGCCAGCAGCTTCGATGCGTCGGGACTAGCGATTTCGAAGTTCTTC. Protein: CASSFDASGLAISKFF.

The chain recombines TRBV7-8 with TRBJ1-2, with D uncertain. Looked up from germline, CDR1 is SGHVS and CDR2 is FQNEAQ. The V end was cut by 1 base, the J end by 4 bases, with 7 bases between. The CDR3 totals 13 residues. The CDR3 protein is CASSLGLRYGYTF. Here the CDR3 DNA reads TGTGCCAGCAGCTTAGGACTCCGCTATGGCTACACCTTC. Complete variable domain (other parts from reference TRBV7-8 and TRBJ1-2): GAGVSQSPRYKVAKRGQDVALRCDPISGHVSLFWYQQALGQGPEFLTYFQNEAQLDKSGLPSDRFFAERPEGSVSTLKIQRTQQEDSAVYLCASSLGLRYGYTFGSGTRLTVV.

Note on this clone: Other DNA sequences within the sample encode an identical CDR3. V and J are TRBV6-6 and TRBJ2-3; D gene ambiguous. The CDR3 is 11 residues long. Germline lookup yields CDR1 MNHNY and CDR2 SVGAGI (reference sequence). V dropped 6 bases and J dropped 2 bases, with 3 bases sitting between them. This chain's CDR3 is CASSHTDTQYF. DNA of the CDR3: TGTGCCAGCAGCCACACAGATACGCAGTATTTT.

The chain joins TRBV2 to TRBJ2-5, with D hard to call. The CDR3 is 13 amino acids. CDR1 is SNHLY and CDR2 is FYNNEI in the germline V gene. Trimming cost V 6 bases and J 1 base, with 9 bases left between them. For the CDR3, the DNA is TGTGCCAGCAGGCCTCAGGTCCAAGAGACCCAGTACTTC. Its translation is CASRPQVQETQYF.

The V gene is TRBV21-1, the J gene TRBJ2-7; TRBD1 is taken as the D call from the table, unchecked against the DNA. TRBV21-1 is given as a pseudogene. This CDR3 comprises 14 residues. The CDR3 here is CASSKGDRGGEQYF. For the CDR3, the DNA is TGTGCCAGCAGCAAAGGGGACAGGGGCGGCGAGCAGTACTTC.

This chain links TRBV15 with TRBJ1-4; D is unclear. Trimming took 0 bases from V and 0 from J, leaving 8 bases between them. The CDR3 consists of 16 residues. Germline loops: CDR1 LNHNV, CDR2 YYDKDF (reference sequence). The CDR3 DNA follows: TGTGCCACCAGCAGAGATGGAGGGACAACTAATGAAAAACTGTTTTTT. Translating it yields CATSRDGGTTNEKLFF.